The entry that follows covers one T cell receptor (beta chain) sequence. The antigen is unknown. The sample belongs to a study of vaccination and CD4 T cells after COVID-19. Background on the study: Samples taken post-COVID came a median 101 days after diagnosis, ranging from 35 to 161.

The germline V gene encodes CDR1 MNHEY and CDR2 SMNVEV (reference sequence). Trimming shortened V by 2 bases and J by 6 bases, and 10 bases separated the two germline ends. The CDR3 loop spans 13 amino acids. Scientists ran DNA taken from cultured CD4+ T cells through the Oncomine TCR Beta short-read assay for sequencing. TCRdb itself ran the PCR reads through MiXCR, one entry per CDR3 protein. This table has around 14,000 distinct CDR3 sequences, around 70% appearing once. Treatment indicated: roughly 11-day PBMC culture with coronavirus spike peptide pools or control peptides (ViraFEST assay). Antigen-specific T cell expansion with peptide pools preceded TCR sequencing in the ViraFEST approach.

This receptor was taken from a human donor who had recovered from COVID-19. The rearrangement links TRBV27 to TRBJ1-2, with D unclear. The sequenced material came from CD4+ T cells from blood, cultured in vitro. CDR3 DNA sequence: TGTGCCAGCAGTTTAGAGGGAAGGAATGGCTACACCTTC. It yields the protein CASSLEGRNGYTF.